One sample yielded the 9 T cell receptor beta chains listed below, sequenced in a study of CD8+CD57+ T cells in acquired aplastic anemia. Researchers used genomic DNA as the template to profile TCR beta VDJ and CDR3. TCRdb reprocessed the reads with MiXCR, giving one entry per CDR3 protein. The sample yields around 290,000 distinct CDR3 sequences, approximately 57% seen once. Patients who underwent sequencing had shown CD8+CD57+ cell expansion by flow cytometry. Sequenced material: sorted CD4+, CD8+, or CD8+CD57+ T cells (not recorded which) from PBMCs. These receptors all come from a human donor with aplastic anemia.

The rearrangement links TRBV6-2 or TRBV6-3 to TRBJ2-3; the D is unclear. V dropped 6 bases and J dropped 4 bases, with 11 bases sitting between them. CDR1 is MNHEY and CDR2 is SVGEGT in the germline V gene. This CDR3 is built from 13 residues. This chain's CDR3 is CASSNTVPDTQYF. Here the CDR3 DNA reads TGTGCCAGCAGCAATACAGTTCCAGATACGCAGTATTTT.

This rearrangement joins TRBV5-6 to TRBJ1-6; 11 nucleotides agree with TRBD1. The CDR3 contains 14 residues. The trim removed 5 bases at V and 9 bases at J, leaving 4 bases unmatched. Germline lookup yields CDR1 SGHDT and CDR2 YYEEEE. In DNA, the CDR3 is TGTGCCAGCAGAGGGACAGGGGGTGGTTCACCCCTCCACTTT. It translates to CASRGTGGGSPLHF.

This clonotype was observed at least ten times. In DNA, the CDR3 is TGTGCCAGCAGTCGAGCGCGGGGAAATGAGCAGTTCTTC. This sequence encodes CASSRARGNEQFF. The rearrangement uses TRBV2 and TRBJ2-1, with a possible D match to TRBD2 (6 bases). V lost 5 bases and J 7 bases, leaving 12 bases between the germline ends. Germline-derived CDR1 and CDR2 are SNHLY and FYNNEI. This CDR3 comprises 13 residues.

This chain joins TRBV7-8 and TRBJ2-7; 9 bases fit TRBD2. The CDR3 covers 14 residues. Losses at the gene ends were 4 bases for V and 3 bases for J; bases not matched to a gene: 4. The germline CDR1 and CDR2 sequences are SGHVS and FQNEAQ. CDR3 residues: CASSSGTSYYEQYF. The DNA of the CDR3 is TGTGCCAGCAGCTCCGGGACTAGCTACTACGAGCAGTACTTC.

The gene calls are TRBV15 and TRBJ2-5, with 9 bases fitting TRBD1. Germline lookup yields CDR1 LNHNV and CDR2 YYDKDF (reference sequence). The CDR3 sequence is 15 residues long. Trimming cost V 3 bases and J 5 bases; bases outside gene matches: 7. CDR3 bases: TGTGCCACCAGCAGCGCGGACAGGGGAGGGGAGACCCAGTACTTC. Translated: CATSSADRGGETQYF. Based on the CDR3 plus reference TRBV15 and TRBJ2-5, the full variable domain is DAMVIQNPRYQVTQFGKPVTLSCSQTLNHNVMYWYQQKSSQAPKLLFHYYDKDFNNEADTPDNFQSRRPNTSFCFLDIRSPGLGDTAMYLCATSSADRGGETQYFGPGTRLLVL.

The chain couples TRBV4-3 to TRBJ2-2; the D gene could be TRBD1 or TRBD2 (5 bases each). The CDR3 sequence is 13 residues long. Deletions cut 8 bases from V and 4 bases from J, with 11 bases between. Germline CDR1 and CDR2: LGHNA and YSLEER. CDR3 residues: CASGGRGTGELFF. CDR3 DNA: TGCGCCAGCGGGGGAAGGGGCACCGGGGAGCTGTTTTTT.

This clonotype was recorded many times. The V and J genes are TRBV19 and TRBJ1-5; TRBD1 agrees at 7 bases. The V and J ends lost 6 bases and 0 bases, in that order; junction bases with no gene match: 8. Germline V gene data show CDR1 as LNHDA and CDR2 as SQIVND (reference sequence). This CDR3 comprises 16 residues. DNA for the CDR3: TGTGCCAGTAGAGTCCAGGGGGTGTATAGCAATCAGCCCCAGCATTTT. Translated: CASRVQGVYSNQPQHF.

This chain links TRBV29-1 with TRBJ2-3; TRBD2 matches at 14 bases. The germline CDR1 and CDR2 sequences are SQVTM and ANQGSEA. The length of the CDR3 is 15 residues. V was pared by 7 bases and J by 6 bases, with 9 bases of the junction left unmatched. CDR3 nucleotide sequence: TGCAGCGCCGACGGACTAGCGGGGGGAGTGGATACGCAGTATTTT. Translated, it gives CSADGLAGGVDTQYF.

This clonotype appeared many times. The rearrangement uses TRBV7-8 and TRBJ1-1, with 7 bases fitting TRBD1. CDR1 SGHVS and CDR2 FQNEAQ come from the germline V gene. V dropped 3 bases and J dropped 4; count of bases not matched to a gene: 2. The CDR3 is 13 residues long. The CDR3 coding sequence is TGTGCCAGCAGCTTCGACAGGGCCACTGAAGCTTTCTTT. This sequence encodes CASSFDRATEAFF.